One and the same sample provided the 15 T cell receptor beta chains below, sequenced in a study of blood T cell repertoires in COVID-19. Measured with immunoSEQ multiplex PCR; TCRdb has only the in-frame clones, and not every one. This repertoire shows roughly 200,000 clones, 70% to 90% found once; its top ten account for around 3%. The material sequenced was peripheral blood. Receptors originate from a man aged 55 to 70 with acute or convalescent COVID-19.

This clone has only one observation. CDR3 residues: CASKGLAGGNTGELFF. CDR3 nucleotide sequence: TGTGCCAGCAAGGGACTAGCGGGAGGAAACACCGGGGAGCTGTTTTTT. J is TRBJ2-2 and V is TRBV27; TRBD2 aligns across 15 bases. The CDR3 has 16 residues. From germline, CDR1 is MNHEY and CDR2 SMNVEV (reference sequence). Trimming removed 7 bases from V and 2 bases from J; junction bases left unmatched: 2.

The chain links TRBV27 to TRBJ1-3, with a possible D match to TRBD1 (5 bases). Trimming left V 3 bases short and J 1 base short, with 10 bases between. CDR1 MNHEY and CDR2 SMNVEV come from the germline V gene (reference sequence). This CDR3 region has 15 residues. The CDR3 DNA follows: TGTGCCAGCAGTTTTAGCGGGGGATCTGGAAACACCATATATTTT. It is translated as CASSFSGGSGNTIYF.

The chain employs TRBV4-1 and TRBJ1-5, with 7 bases lining up with TRBD1. The CDR3 has 15 residues. V trimming: 3 bases; J trimming: 5 bases; junction bases outside the gene matches: 7. Germline V gives CDR1 MGHRA, CDR2 YSYEKL. This chain's CDR3 is CASSHTGVGDQPQHF. CDR3 in DNA: TGCGCCAGCAGCCACACAGGGGTAGGGGATCAGCCCCAGCATTTT.

V gene TRBV6-2 or TRBV6-3 combines with J gene TRBJ2-3; TRBD2 might be the D (6 bases). The V gene lost 5 bases and the J gene lost 0 bases, with 12 bases spanning the gap. This CDR3 region has 15 residues. Germline assignment: CDR1 MNHEY and CDR2 SVGEGT. The CDR3 is CASSPHRESTDTQYF. The CDR3 DNA is TGTGCCAGCAGTCCCCATCGGGAGAGCACAGATACGCAGTATTTT.

This clone was counted a single time. This chain uses TRBV19 with TRBJ1-1; 7 positions match TRBD1. Germline V CDR1 and CDR2: LNHDA, SQIVND (reference sequence). J was trimmed by 11 bases and V by 3 bases; bases with no gene match: 9. The CDR3 runs to 13 residues. DNA for the CDR3: TGTGCCAGTAGTATGAAACAGGGGTATCCGGCTTTCTTT. Translated, it gives CASSMKQGYPAFF.

This clone was detected only a few times. The chain carries TRBV28 and TRBJ1-5; TRBD1 matches 9 bases. The V gene's germline CDR1 is MDHEN and CDR2 SYDVKM. The CDR3 runs 14 residues. Unmatched junction bases numbered 3, after V lost 8 bases and J lost 1 base. The CDR3 DNA is TGTGCCAGCCAACAGGGGGCGAGCAATCAGCCCCAGCATTTT. Its protein product is CASQQGASNQPQHF.

This clone was seen a handful of times. The CDR3 region is CASRLERSNEQFF. The CDR3 DNA reads as TGTGCCAGCAGACTCGAGAGGAGCAATGAGCAGTTCTTC. The rearrangement uses TRBV28 and TRBJ2-1; unclear D gene. This CDR3 comprises 13 residues. The V and J ends lost 6 bases and 6 bases respectively, with 12 bases between them. CDR1 and CDR2 (germline): MDHEN, SYDVKM.

This clone appeared a few times. V is TRBV5-1 and J is TRBJ1-4; the D gene is possibly TRBD1 (5 bases). Trimming pared 4 bases from V and 0 bases from J, leaving 13 bases between. Germline CDR1 and CDR2: SGHRS and YFSETQ. The CDR3 loop spans 16 amino acids. CDR3 region: CASSVGRTATNEKLFF. The CDR3 DNA follows: TGCGCCAGCAGCGTGGGACGGACTGCAACTAATGAAAAACTGTTTTTT.

The chain is built from TRBV7-9 and TRBJ2-7; D perhaps matches TRBD2 (6 bases). The germline V and J ends were trimmed by 1 base and 0 bases, with 7 bases remaining between them. Germline V gives CDR1 SEHNR, CDR2 FQNEAQ (reference sequence). CDR3 length equals 14 residues. The CDR3 protein is CASSLGTISYEQYF. The CDR3 region has the DNA TGTGCCAGCAGCTTAGGGACTATCTCCTACGAGCAGTACTTC.

This clone was seen a single time. The V gene is TRBV6-5, the J gene TRBJ2-7; TRBD2 matches 11 bases. The CDR3 runs to 15 residues. From germline, CDR1 is MNHEY and CDR2 SVGAGI. The junction had 5 bases not matched to a gene; V was cut back by 6 bases and J by 1 base. CDR3 DNA sequence: TGTGCCAGCAGACCCGGGACTAGCGGATCCTACGAGCAGTACTTC. This sequence encodes CASRPGTSGSYEQYF.

The V call is TRBV28, the J call TRBJ2-1, with 8 bases identical to TRBD2. The trim removed 3 bases at V and 4 bases at J, leaving 5 bases unmatched. This CDR3 comprises 15 residues. Per the germline V gene, CDR1 is MDHEN and CDR2 is SYDVKM. For the CDR3, the DNA is TGTGCCAGCAGTTTTCCGCGGGGGGATTACAATGAGCAGTTCTTC. Translating gives CASSFPRGDYNEQFF.

The CDR3 DNA follows: TGTGCCAGCTCAGCGGACAGGGGGCGCACCGGTGAGCAGTTCTTC. Amino acids: CASSADRGRTGEQFF. The chain links TRBV6-6 to TRBJ2-1, with 11 bases fitting TRBD1. Germline V gene sequence: CDR1 MNHNY, CDR2 SVGAGI (reference sequence). The V gene end was trimmed by 8 bases and the J gene end by 9 bases; junction bases not matched to a gene: 12. CDR3 length equals 15 residues.

This clone was seen a single time. This chain's CDR3 is CSVVDVGRINYGYTF. The CDR3 DNA reads as TGCAGCGTTGTTGATGTGGGCCGGATTAACTATGGCTACACCTTC. The chain employs TRBV29-1 and TRBJ1-2, with unresolved D. Looked up from germline, CDR1 is SQVTM and CDR2 is ANQGSEA. This CDR3 comprises 15 residues. V lost 4 bases, J lost 1 base, and 16 bases lay in between.

J is TRBJ2-1 and V is TRBV11-2; the D gene is possibly TRBD1 (6 bases). This CDR3 comprises 15 residues. From germline, CDR1 is SGHAT and CDR2 FQNNGV. The germline V and J ends were trimmed by 5 bases and 5 bases, with 16 bases remaining between them. CDR3 amino acids: CASSITGTLNNEQFF. The CDR3 bases are TGTGCCAGCAGCATCACCGGGACACTAAACAATGAGCAGTTCTTC.

The rearrangement uses TRBV11-3 and TRBJ2-3, with TRBD2 matching over 15 bases. Germline CDR1 reads SGHNT; CDR2 reads YENEEA. The CDR3 loop spans 16 amino acids. Losses at the gene ends were 5 bases for V and 4 bases for J; bases not matched to a gene: 4. The CDR3 reads CASSPGLAGGPDTQYF. The CDR3 DNA follows: TGTGCCAGCAGCCCCGGACTAGCGGGAGGGCCAGATACGCAGTATTTT.